The clone carrying this T cell receptor beta chain was seen once. As yet, its antigen is unknown. The CDR3 spans 14 residues. CDR1 and CDR2 from the germline V gene are SEHNR and FQNEAQ (reference sequence). Deletions cut 1 base from V and 2 bases from J, with 6 bases between. As for time point: after neoadjuvant nivolumab, at surgical resection. Patients had HPV-negative, locally advanced oral cavity squamous cell carcinoma. Analysis of PBMCs was direct, with no culture step. Sequencing was performed with immunoSEQ multiplex PCR; in TCRdb, only in-frame clones are kept and a portion is missing. This table has about 68,000 clones, 70% to 90% appearing once. These data come from a study of neoadjuvant anti-PD-1 for oral cavity cancer. Study results and caveats: Non-responders to neoadjuvant nivolumab had significantly more clonal PBMC T cells than responders.

The sample in question was PBMCs, obtained after nivolumab (anti-PD-1) treatment. This chain connects TRBV7-9 to TRBJ2-1; D perhaps matches TRBD1 (6 bases). The clonotype comes from a person between 35 and 79 years old with oral cavity squamous cell carcinoma. CDR3 region: CASSLGTAYNEQFF. For the CDR3, the DNA is TGTGCCAGCAGCTTAGGGACAGCCTACAATGAGCAGTTCTTC. The complete variable domain, with remaining parts taken from reference TRBV7-9 and TRBJ2-1, reads DTGVSQNPRHKITKRGQNVTFRCDPISEHNRLYWYRQTLGQGPEFLTYFQNEAQLEKSRLLSDRFSAERPKGSFSTLEIQRTEQGDSAMYLCASSLGTAYNEQFFGPGTRLTVL.